This T cell receptor beta chain was retrieved from a study of blood T cell repertoires in COVID-19. Study overall: Samples taken during acute and convalescent COVID-19 were collected in the United States, Italy and Spain. Nucleic acid was either cDNA or gDNA, and it came from T cells, B-cell-depleted T cells, or PBMCs.

Original processing methods: By means of reference gene primer amplification, nucleated cell counts were estimated. Produced via immunoSEQ multiplex PCR; TCRdb's table is partial and in-frame only. The V and J calls and clone size are taken from that table; D and trimming were inferred from the DNA. The table shows 90,000 to 150,000 clones, with approximately 86% occurring only once. This clone was observed a single time. Germline V CDR1 and CDR2: MGHDK, SYGVNS. The CDR3 extends over 17 amino acids. V dropped 3 bases and J dropped 5; count of bases not matched to a gene: 12. The gene calls are TRBV25-1 and TRBJ2-5, with TRBD2 identical over 10 bases. Sequenced input: peripheral blood. This receptor was obtained from a human donor in a cohort sampled during active COVID-19. Here the CDR3 reads CASSDPLLAGAGETQYF. The CDR3 DNA reads TGTGCCAGCAGTGATCCCCTCCTAGCGGGGGCTGGGGAGACCCAGTACTTC. The variable domain in full, with the rest retrieved from reference TRBV25-1 and TRBJ2-5, is EADIYQTPRYLVIGTGKKITLECSQTMGHDKMYWYQQDPGMELHLIHYSYGVNSTEKGDLSSESTVSRIRTEHFPLTLESARPSHTSQYLCASSDPLLAGAGETQYFGPGTRLLVL.